The source of this T cell receptor (beta chain) is a study of Ad26.COV2.S vaccination and SARS-CoV-2 variants. Findings and caveats of the study: Participants in the vaccine arm had higher spike-specific TCR breadth; placebo recipients had lower. Whether participants received vaccine or placebo, their non-spike TCR breadth was similar.

Here immunoSEQ multiplex PCR was the method, and the copy in TCRdb shows in-frame clones only, minus some. The sample holds some 190,000 clones, roughly 87% seen once. Trimming removed 6 bases at V and 4 bases at J, with 13 bases between. The CDR3 covers 14 residues. The germline V gene has CDR1 MNHEY and CDR2 SVGAGI. Concerning this clone: What it binds is unknown.

This chain joins TRBV6-5 and TRBJ1-5, with D unclear. The sample was peripheral blood, taken after recovery from COVID-19. The clonotype comes from a human donor who had recovered from COVID-19. CDR3 residues: CASSPWHANQPQHF. The CDR3 nucleotides read TGTGCCAGCAGCCCATGGCATGCGAATCAGCCCCAGCATTTT.